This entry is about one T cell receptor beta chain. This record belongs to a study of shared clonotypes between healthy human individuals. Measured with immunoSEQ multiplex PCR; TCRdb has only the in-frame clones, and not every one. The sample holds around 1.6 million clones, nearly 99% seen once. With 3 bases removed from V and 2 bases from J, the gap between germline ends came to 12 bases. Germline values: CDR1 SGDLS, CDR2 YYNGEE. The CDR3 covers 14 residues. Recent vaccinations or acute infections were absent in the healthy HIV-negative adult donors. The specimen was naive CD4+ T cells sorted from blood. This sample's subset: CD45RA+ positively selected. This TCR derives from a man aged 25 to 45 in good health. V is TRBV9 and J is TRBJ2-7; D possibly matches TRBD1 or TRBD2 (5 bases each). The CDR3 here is CASSARGETYEQYF. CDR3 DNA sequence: TGTGCCAGCAGCGCTCGGGGCGAAACCTACGAGCAGTACTTC.